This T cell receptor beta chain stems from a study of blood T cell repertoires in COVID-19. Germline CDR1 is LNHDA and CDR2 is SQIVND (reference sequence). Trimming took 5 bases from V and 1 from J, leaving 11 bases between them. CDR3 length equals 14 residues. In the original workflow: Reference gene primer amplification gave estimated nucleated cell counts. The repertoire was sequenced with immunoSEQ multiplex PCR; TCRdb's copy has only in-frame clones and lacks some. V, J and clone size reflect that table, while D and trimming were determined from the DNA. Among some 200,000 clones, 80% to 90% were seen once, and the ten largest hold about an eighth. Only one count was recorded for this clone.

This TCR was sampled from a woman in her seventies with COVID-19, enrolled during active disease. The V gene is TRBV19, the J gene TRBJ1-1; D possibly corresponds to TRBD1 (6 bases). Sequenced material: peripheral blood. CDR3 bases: TGTGCCAGTAGTCTACAGGGCCCGAACACTGAAGCTTTCTTT. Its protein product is CASSLQGPNTEAFF. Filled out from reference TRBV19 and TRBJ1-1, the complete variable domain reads DGGITQSPKYLFRKEGQNVTLSCEQNLNHDAMYWYRQDPGQGLRLIYYSQIVNDFQKGDIAEGYSVSREKKESFPLTVTSAQKNPTAFYLCASSLQGPNTEAFFGQGTRLTVV.